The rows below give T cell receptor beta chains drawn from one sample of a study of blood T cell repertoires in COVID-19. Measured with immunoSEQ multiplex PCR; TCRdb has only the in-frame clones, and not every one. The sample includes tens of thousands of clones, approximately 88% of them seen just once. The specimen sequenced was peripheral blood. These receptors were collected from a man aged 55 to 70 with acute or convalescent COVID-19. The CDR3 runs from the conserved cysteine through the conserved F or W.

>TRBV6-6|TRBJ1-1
CASSQRTGSNTEAFF
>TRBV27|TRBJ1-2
CASKFGTGDGYTF
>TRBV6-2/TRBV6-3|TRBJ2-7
CASSYSRESSYEQYF
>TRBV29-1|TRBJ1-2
CSVSRGYRESNYGYTF
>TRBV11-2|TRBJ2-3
CASSPKGGLTQYF
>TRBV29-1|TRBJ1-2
CSVGEGGYTF
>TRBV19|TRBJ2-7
CASSDGQALSYEQYF
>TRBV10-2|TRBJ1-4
CASTMKPGQTPTNEKLFF
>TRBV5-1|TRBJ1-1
CASSIIGTEAFF
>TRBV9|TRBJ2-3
CATSAEGGGFTDTQYF
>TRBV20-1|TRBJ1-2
CSAQSGGSYTF
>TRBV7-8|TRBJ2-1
CASSSDRRWQFF
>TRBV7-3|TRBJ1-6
CASSAGQGIGSPLHF
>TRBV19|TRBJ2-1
CASSPPDRASGGQFF
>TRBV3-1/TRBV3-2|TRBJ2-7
CASTTSGYEQYF
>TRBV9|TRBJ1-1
CASSSGTTNTEAFF
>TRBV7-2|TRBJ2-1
CASSRRVAGGGNEQFF
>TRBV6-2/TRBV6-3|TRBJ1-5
CASSYWGGDQPQHF
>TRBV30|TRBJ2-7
CAWSLISYEQYF
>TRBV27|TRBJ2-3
CASSFWGTSTDTQYF
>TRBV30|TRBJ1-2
CAYPRTANYGYTF
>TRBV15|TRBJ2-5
CATRPGLGQETQYF
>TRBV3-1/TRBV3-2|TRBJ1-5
CASSRGQGGGQPQHF
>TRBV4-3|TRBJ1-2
CASSQEGAELYGYTF
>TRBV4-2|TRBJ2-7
CASSQDLTGGSDYEQYF
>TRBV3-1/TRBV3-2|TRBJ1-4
CASSQDRGNLGEKLFF
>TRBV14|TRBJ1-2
CASSPDRGRTYGYTF
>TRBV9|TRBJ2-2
CASNNNRATGELFF
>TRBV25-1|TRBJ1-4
CASSDGGMGEKLFF
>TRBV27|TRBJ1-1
CASSSPRQGGMNTEAFF
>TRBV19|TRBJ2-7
CASSIAPGNGYEQYF
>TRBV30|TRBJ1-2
CAWSMLRGNYGYTF
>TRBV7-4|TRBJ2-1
CASRPGLAGFSYNEQFF
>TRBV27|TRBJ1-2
CASSLGPGAYGYTF
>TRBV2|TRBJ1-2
CASSEGLYGYTF
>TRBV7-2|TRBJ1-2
CASSPTGIKVYGYTF
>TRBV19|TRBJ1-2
CASGNMIYGYTF
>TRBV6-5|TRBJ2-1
CASSYSWRSSYNEQFF
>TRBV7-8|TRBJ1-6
CASSPTTGGYNSPLHF
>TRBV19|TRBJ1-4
CATSLGQGGEKLFF
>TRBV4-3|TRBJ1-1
CASSLSTPFRNMNTEAFF
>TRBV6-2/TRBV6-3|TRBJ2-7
CASSYPSRTSGTLSFSYEQYF
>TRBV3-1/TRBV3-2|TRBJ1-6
CASSPGQGPDGRSPLHF
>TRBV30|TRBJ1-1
CAWSPTKRGRGGEAFF
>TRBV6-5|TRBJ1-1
CASSYSEMNTEAFF
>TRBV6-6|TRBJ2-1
CASSSIEQGDEQFF
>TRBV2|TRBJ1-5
CASRPTGNPRIGQPQHF
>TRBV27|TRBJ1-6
CASTKRGGKDSPLHF
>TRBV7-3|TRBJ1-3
CASSPKPRGLGNTIYF
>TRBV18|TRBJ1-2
CASSPDTTYGYTF
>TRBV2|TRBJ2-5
CASSLDRVETQYF
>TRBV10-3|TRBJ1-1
CAISGRGGNTEAFF